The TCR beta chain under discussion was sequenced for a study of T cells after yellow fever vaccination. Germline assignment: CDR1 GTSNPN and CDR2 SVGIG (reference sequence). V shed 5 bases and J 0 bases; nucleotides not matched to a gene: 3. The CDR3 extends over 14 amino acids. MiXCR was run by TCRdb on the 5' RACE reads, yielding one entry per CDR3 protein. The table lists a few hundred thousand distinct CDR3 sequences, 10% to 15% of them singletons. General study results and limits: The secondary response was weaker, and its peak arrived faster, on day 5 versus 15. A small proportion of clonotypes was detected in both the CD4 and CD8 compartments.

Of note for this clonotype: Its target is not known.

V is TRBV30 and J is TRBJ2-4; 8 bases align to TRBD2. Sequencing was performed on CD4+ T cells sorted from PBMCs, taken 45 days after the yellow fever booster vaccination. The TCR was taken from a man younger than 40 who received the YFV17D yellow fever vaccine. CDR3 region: CAWCLAGAKNIQYF. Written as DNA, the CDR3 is TGTGCCTGGTGTCTAGCGGGAGCCAAAAACATTCAGTACTTC. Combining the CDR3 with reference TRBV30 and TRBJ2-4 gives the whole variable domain SQTIHQWPATLVQPVGSPLSLECTVEGTSNPNLYWYRQAAGRGLQLLFYSVGIGQISSEVPQNLSASRPQDRQFILSSKKLLLSDSGFYLCAWCLAGAKNIQYFGAGTRLSVL.